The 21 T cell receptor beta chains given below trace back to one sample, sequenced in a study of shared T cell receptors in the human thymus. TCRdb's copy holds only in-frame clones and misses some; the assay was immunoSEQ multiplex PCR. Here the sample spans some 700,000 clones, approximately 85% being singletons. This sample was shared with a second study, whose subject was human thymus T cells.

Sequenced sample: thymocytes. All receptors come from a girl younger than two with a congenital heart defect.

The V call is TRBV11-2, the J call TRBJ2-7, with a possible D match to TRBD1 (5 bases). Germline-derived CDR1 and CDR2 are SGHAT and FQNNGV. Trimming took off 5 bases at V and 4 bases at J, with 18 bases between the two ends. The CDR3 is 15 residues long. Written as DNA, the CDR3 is TGTGCCAGCAGCGAACAGGTGTTGGCCGAGTACGAGCAGTACTTC. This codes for CASSEQVLAEYEQYF.

CDR3 DNA sequence: TGTGCCACTATACAGGGTTCTGGAAACACCATATATTTT. Amino acids: CATIQGSGNTIYF. This chain joins TRBV19 and TRBJ1-3; a weak D match, TRBD1 (6 bases). This CDR3 spans 13 amino acids. Trimming stripped 10 bases from V and 1 base from J, with 11 bases between. Germline V gives CDR1 LNHDA, CDR2 SQIVND (reference sequence).

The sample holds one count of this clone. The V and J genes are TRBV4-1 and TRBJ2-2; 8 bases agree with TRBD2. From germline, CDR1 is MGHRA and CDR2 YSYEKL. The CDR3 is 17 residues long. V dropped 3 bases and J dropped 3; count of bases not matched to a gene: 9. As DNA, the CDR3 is TGCGCCAGCAGCCATCCCTCAGGACTAGCCTACACCGGGGAGCTGTTTTTT. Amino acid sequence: CASSHPSGLAYTGELFF.

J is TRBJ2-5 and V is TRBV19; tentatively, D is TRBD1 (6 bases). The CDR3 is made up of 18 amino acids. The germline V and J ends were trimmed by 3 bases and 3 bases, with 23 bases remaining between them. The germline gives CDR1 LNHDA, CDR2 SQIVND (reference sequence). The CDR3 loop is CASSIRFGGRDEKETQYF. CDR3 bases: TGTGCCAGTAGTATTAGATTTGGGGGCCGGGACGAAAAAGAGACCCAGTACTTC. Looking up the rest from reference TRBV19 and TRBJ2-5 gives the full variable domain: DGGITQSPKYLFRKEGQNVTLSCEQNLNHDAMYWYRQDPGQGLRLIYYSQIVNDFQKGDIAEGYSVSREKKESFPLTVTSAQKNPTAFYLCASSIRFGGRDEKETQYFGPGTRLLVL.

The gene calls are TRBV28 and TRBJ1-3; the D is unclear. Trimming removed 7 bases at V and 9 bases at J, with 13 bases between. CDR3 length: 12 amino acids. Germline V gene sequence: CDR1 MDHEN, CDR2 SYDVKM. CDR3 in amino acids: CASNRVRGTIYF. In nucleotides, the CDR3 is TGTGCCAGCAATCGAGTACGGGGCACCATATATTTT. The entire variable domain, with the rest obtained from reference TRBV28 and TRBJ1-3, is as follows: DVKVTQSSRYLVKRTGEKVFLECVQDMDHENMFWYRQDPGLGLRLIYFSYDVKMKEKGDIPEGYSVSREKKERFSLILESASTNQTSMYLCASNRVRGTIYFGEGSWLTVV.

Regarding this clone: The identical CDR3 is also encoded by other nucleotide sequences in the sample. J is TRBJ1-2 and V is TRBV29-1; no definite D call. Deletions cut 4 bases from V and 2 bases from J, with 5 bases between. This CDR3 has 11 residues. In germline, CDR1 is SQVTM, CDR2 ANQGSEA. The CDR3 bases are TGCAGCGTTGTCCTGAACTATGGCTACACCTTC. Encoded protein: CSVVLNYGYTF.

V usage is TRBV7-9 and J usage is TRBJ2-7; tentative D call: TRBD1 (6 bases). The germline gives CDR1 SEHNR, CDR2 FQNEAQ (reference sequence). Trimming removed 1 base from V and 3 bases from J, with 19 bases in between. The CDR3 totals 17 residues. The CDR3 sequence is CASSLESFTGSGYEQYF. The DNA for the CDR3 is TGTGCCAGCAGCTTAGAGTCGTTTACAGGGAGTGGCTACGAGCAGTACTTC.

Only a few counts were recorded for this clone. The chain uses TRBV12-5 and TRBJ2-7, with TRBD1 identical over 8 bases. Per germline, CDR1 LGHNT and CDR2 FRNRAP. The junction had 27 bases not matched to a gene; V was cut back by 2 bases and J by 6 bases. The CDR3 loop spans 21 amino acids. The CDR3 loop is CASGLNLPQKVWQGARGEQYF. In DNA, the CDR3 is TGTGCTAGTGGTTTGAACCTCCCTCAAAAGGTGTGGCAGGGGGCGCGAGGCGAGCAGTACTTC.

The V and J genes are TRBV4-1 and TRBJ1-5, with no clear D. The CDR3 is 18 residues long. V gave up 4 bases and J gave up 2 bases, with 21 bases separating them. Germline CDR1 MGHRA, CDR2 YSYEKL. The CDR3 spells CASSLRVGIIHRNQPQHF. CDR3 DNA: TGCGCCAGCAGCCTTCGAGTCGGGATTATTCATCGCAATCAGCCCCAGCATTTT.

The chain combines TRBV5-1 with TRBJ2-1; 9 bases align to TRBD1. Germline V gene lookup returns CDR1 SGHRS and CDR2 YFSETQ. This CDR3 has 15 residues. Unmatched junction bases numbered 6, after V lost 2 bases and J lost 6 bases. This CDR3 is CASSLQGADINEQFF. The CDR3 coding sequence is TGCGCCAGCAGCTTACAGGGGGCGGATATCAATGAGCAGTTCTTC.

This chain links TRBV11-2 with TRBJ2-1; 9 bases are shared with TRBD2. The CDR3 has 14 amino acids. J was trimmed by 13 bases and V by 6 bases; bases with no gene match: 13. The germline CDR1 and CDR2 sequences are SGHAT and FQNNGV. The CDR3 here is CASRRQRGALPQFF. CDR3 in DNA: TGTGCCAGCAGACGCCAGCGGGGGGCCCTTCCACAGTTCTTC.

The CDR3 DNA reads as TGTGCCAGCAGCCTGGGAACGGCTAACTATGGCTACACCTTC. Residues: CASSLGTANYGYTF. This rearrangement joins TRBV5-6 to TRBJ1-2, with unresolved D. Germline CDR1 and CDR2: SGHDT and YYEEEE. The CDR3 has 14 amino acids. V shed 4 bases and J shed 0 bases, with 10 bases lying between them.

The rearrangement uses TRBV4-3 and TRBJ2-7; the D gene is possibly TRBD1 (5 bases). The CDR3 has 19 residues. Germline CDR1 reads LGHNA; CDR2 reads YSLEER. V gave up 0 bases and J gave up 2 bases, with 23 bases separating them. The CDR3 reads CASSQERLTQGQGPYEQYF. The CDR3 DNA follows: TGCGCCAGCAGCCAAGAAAGATTAACGCAGGGCCAAGGCCCCTACGAGCAGTACTTC.

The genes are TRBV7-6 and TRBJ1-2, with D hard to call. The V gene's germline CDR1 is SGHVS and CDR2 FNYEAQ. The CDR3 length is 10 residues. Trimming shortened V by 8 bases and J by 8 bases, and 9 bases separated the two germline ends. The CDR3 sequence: CASFPLGYTF. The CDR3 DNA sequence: TGTGCCAGCTTCCCACTGGGCTACACCTTC.

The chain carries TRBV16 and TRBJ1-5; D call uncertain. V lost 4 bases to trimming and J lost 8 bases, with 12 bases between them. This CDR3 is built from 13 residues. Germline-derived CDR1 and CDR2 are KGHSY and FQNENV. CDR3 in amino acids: CASSRGRREPQHF. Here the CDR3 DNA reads TGTGCCAGCAGCCGAGGACGGCGGGAGCCCCAGCATTTT.

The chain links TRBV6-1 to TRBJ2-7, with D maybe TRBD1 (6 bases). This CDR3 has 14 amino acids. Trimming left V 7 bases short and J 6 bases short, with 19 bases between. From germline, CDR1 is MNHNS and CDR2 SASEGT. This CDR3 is CASILDLPQGEQYF. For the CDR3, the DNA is TGTGCCAGCATTCTCGACCTCCCACAGGGCGAGCAGTACTTC.

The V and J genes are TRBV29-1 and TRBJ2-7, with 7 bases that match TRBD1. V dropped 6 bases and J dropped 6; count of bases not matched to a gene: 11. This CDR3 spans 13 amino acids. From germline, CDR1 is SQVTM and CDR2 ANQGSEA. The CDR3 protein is CSVEDRISCEQYF. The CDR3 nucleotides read TGCAGCGTGGAGGACAGGATCTCGTGCGAGCAGTACTTC.

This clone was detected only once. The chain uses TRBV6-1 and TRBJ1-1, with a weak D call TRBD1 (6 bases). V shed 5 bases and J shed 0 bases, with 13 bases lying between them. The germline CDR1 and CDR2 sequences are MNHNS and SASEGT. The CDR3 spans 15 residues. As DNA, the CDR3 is TGTGCCAGCAGTACCTACAGGGTCATGAACACTGAAGCTTTCTTT. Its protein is CASSTYRVMNTEAFF.

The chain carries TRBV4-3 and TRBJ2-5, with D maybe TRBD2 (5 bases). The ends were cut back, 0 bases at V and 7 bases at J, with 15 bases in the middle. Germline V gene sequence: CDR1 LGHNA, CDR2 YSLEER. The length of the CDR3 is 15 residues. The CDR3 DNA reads TGCGCCAGCAGCCAAGATGGACTTGCCGCCGGGACCCAGTACTTC. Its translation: CASSQDGLAAGTQYF.

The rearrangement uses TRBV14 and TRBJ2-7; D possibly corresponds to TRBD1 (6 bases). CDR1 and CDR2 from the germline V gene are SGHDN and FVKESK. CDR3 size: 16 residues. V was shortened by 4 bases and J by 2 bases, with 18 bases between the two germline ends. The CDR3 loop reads CASSPPRDKGPYEQYF. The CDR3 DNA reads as TGTGCCAGCAGCCCTCCTCGGGACAAGGGCCCCTACGAGCAGTACTTC. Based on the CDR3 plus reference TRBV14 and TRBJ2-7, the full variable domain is EAGVTQFPSHSVIEKGQTVTLRCDPISGHDNLYWYRRVMGKEIKFLLHFVKESKQDESGMPNNRFLAERTGGTYSTLKVQPAELEDSGVYFCASSPPRDKGPYEQYFGPGTRLTVT.

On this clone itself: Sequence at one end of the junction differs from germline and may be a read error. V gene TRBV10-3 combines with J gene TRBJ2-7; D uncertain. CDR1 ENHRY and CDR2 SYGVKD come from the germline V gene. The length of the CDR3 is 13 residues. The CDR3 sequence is CAITENPGSEQYF. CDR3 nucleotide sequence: TGTGCCATCACTGAGAACCCCGGTTCTGAGCAGTACTTC.